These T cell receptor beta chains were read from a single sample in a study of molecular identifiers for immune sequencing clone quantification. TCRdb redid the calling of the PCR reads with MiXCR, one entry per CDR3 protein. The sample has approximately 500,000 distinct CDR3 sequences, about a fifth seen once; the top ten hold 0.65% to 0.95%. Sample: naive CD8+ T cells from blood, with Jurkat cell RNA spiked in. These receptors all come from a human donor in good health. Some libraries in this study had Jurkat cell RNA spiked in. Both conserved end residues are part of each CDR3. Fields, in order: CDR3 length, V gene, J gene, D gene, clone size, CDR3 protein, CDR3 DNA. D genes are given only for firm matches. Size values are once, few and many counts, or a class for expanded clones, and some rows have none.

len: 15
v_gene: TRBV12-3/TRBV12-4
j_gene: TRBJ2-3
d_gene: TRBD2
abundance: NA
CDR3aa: CASSLFLAGADTQYF
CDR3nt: TGCGCCAGCAGTCTATTCCTAGCGGGCGCAGATACGCAGTATTTT

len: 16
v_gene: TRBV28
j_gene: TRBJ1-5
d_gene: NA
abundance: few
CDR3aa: CASSLWARSPGQPQHF
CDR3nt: TGTGCCAGCAGTTTATGGGCACGCTCGCCGGGTCAGCCCCAGCATTTT

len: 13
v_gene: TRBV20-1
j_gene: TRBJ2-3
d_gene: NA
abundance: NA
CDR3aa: CSATQDSTDTQYF
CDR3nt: TGCAGTGCTACCCAAGACAGCACAGATACGCAGTATTTT

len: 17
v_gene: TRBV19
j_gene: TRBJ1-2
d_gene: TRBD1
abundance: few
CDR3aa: CASSPTGQGANFYGYTF
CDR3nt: TGTGCCAGTAGTCCCACGGGACAGGGGGCCAATTTCTATGGCTACACCTTC

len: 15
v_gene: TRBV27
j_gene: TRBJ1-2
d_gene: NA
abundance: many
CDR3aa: CASSPFGGGAGGYTF
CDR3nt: TGTGCCAGCAGCCCATTTGGAGGGGGGGCTGGGGGCTACACCTTC

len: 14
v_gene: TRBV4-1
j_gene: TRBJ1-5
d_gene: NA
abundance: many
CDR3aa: CASSQAAGNQPQHF
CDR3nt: TGCGCCAGCAGCCAAGCGGCCGGGAATCAGCCCCAGCATTTT

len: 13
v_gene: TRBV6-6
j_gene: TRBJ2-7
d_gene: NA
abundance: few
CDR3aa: CASSFTRLDEQYF
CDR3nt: TGTGCCAGCAGTTTCACACGGCTGGACGAGCAGTACTTC

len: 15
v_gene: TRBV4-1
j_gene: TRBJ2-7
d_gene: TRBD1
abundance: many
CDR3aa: CASSHRQGGRDEQYF
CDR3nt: TGCGCCAGCAGCCACCGACAGGGGGGTAGGGACGAGCAGTACTTC

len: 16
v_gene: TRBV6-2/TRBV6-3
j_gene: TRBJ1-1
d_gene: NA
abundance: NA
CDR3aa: CASSIDTEELNTEAFF
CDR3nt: TGTGCCAGCAGTATCGACACCGAGGAACTGAACACTGAAGCTTTCTTT

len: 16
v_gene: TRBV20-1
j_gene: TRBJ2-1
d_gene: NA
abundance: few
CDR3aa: CSAPRLDSGSYNEQFF
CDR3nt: TGCAGTGCTCCTCGACTAGATAGTGGGTCCTACAATGAGCAGTTCTTC

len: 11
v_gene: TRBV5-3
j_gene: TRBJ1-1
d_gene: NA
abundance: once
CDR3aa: CATKGGVRAFF
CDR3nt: TGTGCCACCAAAGGGGGGGTTAGAGCTTTCTTT

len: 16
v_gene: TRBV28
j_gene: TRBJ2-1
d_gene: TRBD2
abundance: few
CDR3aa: CASRSTSGPNNNEQFF
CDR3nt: TGTGCCAGCAGATCGACTAGCGGGCCGAATAACAATGAGCAGTTCTTC

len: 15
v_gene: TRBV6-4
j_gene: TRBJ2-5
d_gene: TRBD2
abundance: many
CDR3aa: CASSVGGGAQETQYF
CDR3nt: TGTGCCAGCAGTGTAGGCGGGGGGGCCCAAGAGACCCAGTACTTC